The rows below give T cell receptor beta chains drawn from one sample of a study of beta chain features in type 1 diabetes. Clones were read by immunoSEQ multiplex PCR, and TCRdb kept only the in-frame ones, dropping some. The sample has 330,000 or so clones, over 9.5% seen once. The sequencing sample was made of naive CD4+ T cells from blood. The source is a woman under 30 with type 1 diabetes. CDR3s include the opening cysteine and the closing phenylalanine or tryptophan. Fields, in order: D gene, V gene, J gene, clone size, CDR3 DNA, CDR3 protein. The D gene is left open where the match is weak. Clone size, where shown, is once, few, many, or a class for clones that have expanded.

D: -; V: TRBV29-1; J: TRBJ2-2; size: few; DNA: TGCAGCGCAGCCAGTAGACACCCCACCGGGGAGCTGTTTTTT; CDR3: CSAASRHPTGELFF
D: -; V: TRBV4-2; J: TRBJ2-2; size: few; DNA: TGTGCCAGCAGCCAATCGCTAGTGGGTAGAATCGGGGAGCTGTTTTTT; CDR3: CASSQSLVGRIGELFF
D: -; V: TRBV4-1; J: TRBJ1-2; size: few; DNA: TGCGCCAGCAGCCAACCCGGACTACTCTATGGCTACACCTTC; CDR3: CASSQPGLLYGYTF
D: -; V: TRBV2; J: TRBJ2-7; size: few; DNA: TGTGCCAGCAGTGAAGGCCAGGTGACCGACGAGCAGTACTTC; CDR3: CASSEGQVTDEQYF
D: -; V: TRBV5-6; J: TRBJ2-4; size: few; DNA: TGTGCCAGCAGTCCTGGACAAAATCGCATTCAGTACTTC; CDR3: CASSPGQNRIQYF
D: TRBD1; V: TRBV5-1; J: TRBJ2-6; size: -; DNA: TGCGCCAGCAGCTTGACGGGACAGTCCTCTGGGGCCAACGTCCTGACTTTC; CDR3: CASSLTGQSSGANVLTF
D: -; V: TRBV25-1; J: TRBJ2-3; size: few; DNA: TGTGCCAGCAGTGAATATCTCACAGATACGCAGTATTTT; CDR3: CASSEYLTDTQYF
D: -; V: TRBV7-2; J: TRBJ2-6; size: -; DNA: TGTGCCAGCGGCAGGGGTGGTGGGGCCAACGTCCTGACTTTC; CDR3: CASGRGGGANVLTF
D: -; V: TRBV5-5; J: TRBJ2-2; size: few; DNA: TGTGCCAGCAGCTTGGGGTGGCGGACGAACACCGGGGAGCTGTTTTTT; CDR3: CASSLGWRTNTGELFF
D: -; V: TRBV29-1; J: TRBJ2-1; size: -; DNA: TGCAGCGTTGAATACCGGGTCCCCTACAATGAGCAGTTCTTC; CDR3: CSVEYRVPYNEQFF
D: -; V: TRBV4-1; J: TRBJ2-3; size: -; DNA: TGCGCCAGCAGCCAAGAACAGGGTAGGGATACGCAGTATTTT; CDR3: CASSQEQGRDTQYF
D: -; V: TRBV7-9; J: TRBJ1-2; size: few; DNA: TGTGCCAGCAGCTTAGGACTTGGACAGCTAAATAACTATGGCTACACCTTC; CDR3: CASSLGLGQLNNYGYTF
D: -; V: TRBV28; J: TRBJ2-1; size: few; DNA: TGTGCCAGCAGTTTGGAGAATGAGCAGTTCTTC; CDR3: CASSLENEQFF
D: -; V: TRBV7-9; J: TRBJ1-2; size: few; DNA: TGTGCCAGCAGCTTAGCGCGGACAGATGGCTACACCTTC; CDR3: CASSLARTDGYTF
D: -; V: TRBV14; J: TRBJ1-2; size: few; DNA: TGTGCCAGCAGCCAAATTTCGACCAGGGGAGGGGGCTACACCTTC; CDR3: CASSQISTRGGGYTF
D: TRBD2; V: TRBV5-6; J: TRBJ2-1; size: -; DNA: TGTGCCAGCAGCCCCAGGGTTAGCGGGACGCCCTACAATGAGCAGTTCTTC; CDR3: CASSPRVSGTPYNEQFF
D: TRBD1; V: TRBV29-1; J: TRBJ1-5; size: few; DNA: TGCAGCGCCCGACAGGGTGATCAGCCCCAGCATTTT; CDR3: CSARQGDQPQHF
D: -; V: TRBV5-6; J: TRBJ2-3; size: few; DNA: TGTGCCAGCAGCAATCAGGGTCCAGATACGCAGTATTTT; CDR3: CASSNQGPDTQYF
D: TRBD2; V: TRBV9; J: TRBJ2-3; size: few; DNA: TGTGCCAGCAGCCCCTCTGGTAGCGGGGGTCCAGATACGCAGTATTTT; CDR3: CASSPSGSGGPDTQYF
D: -; V: TRBV6-5; J: TRBJ2-7; size: few; DNA: TGTGCCCGCACCACAGGGGAGGTCTACGAGCAGTACTTC; CDR3: CARTTGEVYEQYF
D: -; V: TRBV9; J: TRBJ2-3; size: few; DNA: TGTGCCAGCAGCGCTCATTGGGCGGGAGATACGCAGTATTTT; CDR3: CASSAHWAGDTQYF
D: -; V: TRBV6-1; J: TRBJ2-7; size: -; DNA: TGTGCCAGCAGTGAAGCGGGAGCTCCCCTCTACGAGCAGTACTTC; CDR3: CASSEAGAPLYEQYF
D: TRBD1; V: TRBV2; J: TRBJ2-7; size: -; DNA: TGTGCCAGCACGTCGGGACAGACCTACGAGCAGTACTTC; CDR3: CASTSGQTYEQYF
D: TRBD1; V: TRBV10-3; J: TRBJ1-1; size: few; DNA: TGTGCCATCATTGGACAGGGGGACGCTGAAGCTTTCTTT; CDR3: CAIIGQGDAEAFF
D: TRBD2; V: TRBV4-3; J: TRBJ2-7; size: -; DNA: TGCGCCAGCAGTCCGGGGGAGCGGGGGGTATTTGAGGAGCAGTACTTC; CDR3: CASSPGERGVFEEQYF
D: -; V: TRBV7-9; J: TRBJ1-6; size: -; DNA: TGTGCCAGCAGACTGCAAGGAGTTTTTAATTCACCCCTCCACTTT; CDR3: CASRLQGVFNSPLHF
D: -; V: TRBV18; J: TRBJ1-1; size: few; DNA: TGTGCCAGCTCAAAGGAGGTGAACACTGAAGCTTTCTTT; CDR3: CASSKEVNTEAFF
D: TRBD1; V: TRBV18; J: TRBJ2-7; size: -; DNA: TGTGCCAGCTCACCCGGGACAGGGCCAGGGGAGCAGTACTTC; CDR3: CASSPGTGPGEQYF
D: -; V: TRBV13; J: TRBJ2-3; size: -; DNA: TGTGCCAGCAGCTTAAAATCGGGGAGGGATACGCAGTATTTT; CDR3: CASSLKSGRDTQYF
D: -; V: TRBV25-1; J: TRBJ2-5; size: few; DNA: TGTGCCAGCAGTCTACCCGGGCCCCGAGGAGGAACCCAGTACTTC; CDR3: CASSLPGPRGGTQYF
D: -; V: TRBV5-1; J: TRBJ2-5; size: few; DNA: TGCGCCAGCAGCTCAAACAGAAACCAAGAGACCCAGTACTTC; CDR3: CASSSNRNQETQYF
D: -; V: TRBV29-1; J: TRBJ2-5; size: -; DNA: TGCAGCGGTACCGGACTAACTCAAGAGACCCAGTACTTC; CDR3: CSGTGLTQETQYF
D: -; V: TRBV7-9; J: TRBJ1-4; size: few; DNA: TGTGCCAGCAAAGTTGGGGGGGCTGGGGAAAAACTGTTTTTT; CDR3: CASKVGGAGEKLFF
D: TRBD1; V: TRBV6-6; J: TRBJ1-2; size: few; DNA: TGTGCCAGCAGTTCGGGACAGGGCTATGGCTACACCTTC; CDR3: CASSSGQGYGYTF
D: TRBD1; V: TRBV28; J: TRBJ1-2; size: few; DNA: TGTGCCAGCAGTATCGGGACAGTTTATGGCTACACCTTC; CDR3: CASSIGTVYGYTF
D: TRBD2; V: TRBV28; J: TRBJ2-3; size: -; DNA: TGTGCCAGCAAGGGAGGGCCCGAGGGGGATACGCAGTATTTT; CDR3: CASKGGPEGDTQYF
D: -; V: TRBV5-1; J: TRBJ1-1; size: few; DNA: TGCGCCAGCAGCTTGGGACAGGAGTTCACTGAAGCTTTCTTT; CDR3: CASSLGQEFTEAFF
D: -; V: TRBV5-5; J: TRBJ2-1; size: few; DNA: TGTGCCAGCAGCTTGGATCAGGATAGCTCCTACAATGAGCAGTTCTTC; CDR3: CASSLDQDSSYNEQFF
D: -; V: TRBV18; J: TRBJ2-1; size: few; DNA: TGTGCCAGCTCACCCGGCGCGGTAGAGGATGAGCAGTTCTTC; CDR3: CASSPGAVEDEQFF
D: TRBD1; V: TRBV2; J: TRBJ1-5; size: few; DNA: TGTGCCAGCAGGAAGAGGACAGGGGGCGAAGGGCCCCAGCATTTT; CDR3: CASRKRTGGEGPQHF
D: -; V: TRBV7-2; J: TRBJ1-1; size: -; DNA: TGTGCCAGCAGCTTACAGGGAAAAGCTGAAGCTTTCTTT; CDR3: CASSLQGKAEAFF
D: -; V: TRBV6-6; J: TRBJ1-5; size: -; DNA: TGTGCCAGCATGTTACATGGGGGCAACCAGCCCCAGCATTTT; CDR3: CASMLHGGNQPQHF
D: TRBD2; V: TRBV30; J: TRBJ2-2; size: -; DNA: TGTGCCTGGGGGACTAGCCCCTCCGGGTACACCGGGGAGCTGTTTTTT; CDR3: CAWGTSPSGYTGELFF
D: TRBD2; V: TRBV2; J: TRBJ2-3; size: -; DNA: TGTGCCAGCAGGTGGACGGGAGGGATAGATACGCAGTATTTT; CDR3: CASRWTGGIDTQYF